This is a list of T cell receptor beta chains from one sample in a study of blood T cell repertoires in COVID-19. Assay used: immunoSEQ multiplex PCR; TCRdb lists only in-frame clones, some missing. The data show over 120,000 clones, just under 80% seen once. The sequencing input was peripheral blood. These receptors originate from a woman aged 60-70 years with acute or convalescent COVID-19. The CDR3 runs from the conserved cysteine through the conserved F or W. A D gene is named only where the DNA matches it firmly. Clone size is shown for a subset of rows, as once, few, many or a class of expanded clone.

v_call: TRBV7-2; clone_size: -; d_call: -; j_call: TRBJ2-1; cdr3_nt: TGTGCCAGCAGCCTAAATAGAGGGGGTCCCTCTTACAATGAGCAGTTCTTC; cdr3_aa: CASSLNRGGPSYNEQFF
v_call: TRBV27; clone_size: -; d_call: -; j_call: TRBJ1-3; cdr3_nt: TGTGCCAGCAGTAGGCAAGGCACAGCTGGAAACACCATATATTTT; cdr3_aa: CASSRQGTAGNTIYF
v_call: TRBV2; clone_size: -; d_call: TRBD2; j_call: TRBJ2-2; cdr3_nt: TGTGCCACCAAGGGAGGGAGGGCCATCGCGGGGGAGCTGTTTTTT; cdr3_aa: CATKGGRAIAGELFF
v_call: TRBV10-1; clone_size: -; d_call: TRBD2; j_call: TRBJ2-1; cdr3_nt: TGCGCCAGCAGCCAGACTAGCGGGACGAATGAGCAGTTCTTC; cdr3_aa: CASSQTSGTNEQFF
v_call: TRBV2; clone_size: -; d_call: TRBD2; j_call: TRBJ2-7; cdr3_nt: TGTGCCAGCAGCGGGAGGGTTTACGAGCAGTACTTC; cdr3_aa: CASSGRVYEQYF
v_call: TRBV5-1; clone_size: -; d_call: TRBD1; j_call: TRBJ2-1; cdr3_nt: TGCGCCAGCAGCCTGACAGGGGTGAATGAGCAGTTCTTC; cdr3_aa: CASSLTGVNEQFF
v_call: TRBV6-1; clone_size: once; d_call: -; j_call: TRBJ1-5; cdr3_nt: TGTGCCAGCAGTGAAGAGGGGCCGTCTCGGCCCCAGCATTTT; cdr3_aa: CASSEEGPSRPQHF
v_call: TRBV27; clone_size: -; d_call: TRBD2; j_call: TRBJ2-3; cdr3_nt: TGTGCCAGCAGTTGGGATACTCCCACTAGCGGGAGTTCTCTTAGCACAGATACGCAGTATTTT; cdr3_aa: CASSWDTPTSGSSLSTDTQYF
v_call: TRBV18; clone_size: -; d_call: -; j_call: TRBJ1-2; cdr3_nt: TGTGCCAGCTCACCACTAGCCTCTAACTATGGCTACACCTTC; cdr3_aa: CASSPLASNYGYTF
v_call: TRBV5-1; clone_size: once; d_call: TRBD2; j_call: TRBJ2-1; cdr3_nt: TGCGCCAGCAGCTTGAACCCGGGACTAGCGGGAACCAATGAGCAGTTCTTC; cdr3_aa: CASSLNPGLAGTNEQFF
v_call: TRBV28; clone_size: -; d_call: TRBD1; j_call: TRBJ1-5; cdr3_nt: TGTGCCAGCAGACGGACAGGGGGCTTCAATCAGCCCCAGCATTTT; cdr3_aa: CASRRTGGFNQPQHF